The T cell receptor (beta chain) under discussion was sequenced for a study of cytomegalovirus exposure and HLA in healthy donors. On this clone itself: Antigen specificity is unknown.

Deletions cut 7 bases from V and 3 bases from J, with 12 bases between. CDR3 length: 14 amino acids. The germline V gene has CDR1 LNHDA and CDR2 SQIVND (reference sequence). Study conclusions and caveats: High sensitivity and specificity were reportedly achieved when the classifier diagnosed cytomegalovirus status.

Some clones are missing from TCRdb's copy, which holds only in-frame ones; the method was immunoSEQ multiplex PCR. The sample includes 60,000 or so clones, about 91% of them seen just once. The chain employs TRBV19 and TRBJ1-4; no definite D call. Sequencing was performed on PBMCs. The TCR sequence derives from a woman in her thirties in good health and CMV-seronegative. The CDR3 sequence: CASTLTDSNEKLFF. Here the CDR3 DNA reads TGTGCCAGTACCCTGACGGACTCTAATGAAAAACTGTTTTTT.